A single sample is the source of the 14 T cell receptor beta chains below, sequenced in a study of blood T cell repertoires in COVID-19. Data came from immunoSEQ multiplex PCR; TCRdb stores just in-frame clones and leaves some out. The sample has 70,000 or so clones; approximately 73% are singletons. Sequenced sample: peripheral blood. The source of these receptors is a man in his sixties with COVID-19, enrolled during active disease.

The chain recombines TRBV2 with TRBJ2-2, with D possibly matching TRBD1 (6 bases). CDR1 is SNHLY and CDR2 is FYNNEI in the germline V gene. The CDR3 contains 14 residues. Trimming stripped 7 bases from V and 7 bases from J, with 16 bases between. The CDR3 loop is CASKVQGRDGELFF. The CDR3 DNA sequence: TGTGCCAGCAAGGTACAGGGAAGGGACGGGGAGCTGTTTTTT.

This clone turned up a few times. The chain's CDR3 is CASRQTGEKTQYF. For the CDR3, the DNA is TGTGCCAGCAGGCAGACAGGGGAGAAGACCCAGTACTTC. The gene calls are TRBV12-3 or TRBV12-4 and TRBJ2-5, with 8 bases that match TRBD1. After removal of 6 bases from V and 6 bases from J, the junction contained 6 bases not matched to a gene. The CDR3 has 13 amino acids.

V gene TRBV11-2 combines with J gene TRBJ2-1; 7 bases fit TRBD2. The CDR3 loop spans 15 amino acids. The germline V gene encodes CDR1 SGHAT and CDR2 FQNNGV. Trimming at V came to 1 base and at J to 3 bases, leaving 3 bases not matched to a gene. Here the CDR3 DNA reads TGTGCCAGCAGCTTAGTAGCGGGCTACTACAATGAGCAGTTCTTC. Its protein is CASSLVAGYYNEQFF.

This chain connects TRBV15 to TRBJ2-1; 9 bases match TRBD2. This CDR3 is built from 17 residues. The V and J ends lost 0 bases and 7 bases, in that order; junction bases with no gene match: 10. The germline V gene encodes CDR1 LNHNV and CDR2 YYDKDF (reference sequence). CDR3 residues: CATSRDVRLAGINEQFF. The CDR3, as DNA: TGTGCCACCAGCAGAGATGTACGGCTAGCGGGAATAAATGAGCAGTTCTTC.

This rearrangement joins TRBV15 to TRBJ1-4, with D possibly being TRBD1 (6 bases). The germline V gene encodes CDR1 LNHNV and CDR2 YYDKDF (reference sequence). The germline V and J ends were trimmed by 3 bases and 0 bases, with 14 bases remaining between them. This CDR3 spans 17 amino acids. CDR3 bases: TGTGCCACCAGCAGCCCCAGGGGAGGGGCAACTAATGAAAAACTGTTTTTT. It translates to CATSSPRGGATNEKLFF.

The DNA of the CDR3 is TGTGCCAGCAGTCGGGCCGGGACAGGGGGCGATGAGCAGTTCTTC. This encodes CASSRAGTGGDEQFF. The rearrangement uses TRBV27 and TRBJ2-1; 12 bases are a match to TRBD1. V lost 5 bases, J lost 8 bases, and 7 bases stayed unmatched. The CDR3 consists of 15 residues. Germline CDR1 MNHEY, CDR2 SMNVEV (reference sequence).

The V and J genes are TRBV7-9 and TRBJ2-5; tentatively, D is TRBD2 (6 bases). The CDR3 totals 12 residues. Trimming left V 7 bases short and J 3 bases short, with 9 bases between. Looked up from germline, CDR1 is SEHNR and CDR2 is FQNEAQ (reference sequence). The CDR3 here is CASTGVEETQYF. The CDR3 DNA reads TGTGCCAGCACGGGAGTGGAAGAGACCCAGTACTTC. Complete variable domain (other parts from reference TRBV7-9 and TRBJ2-5): DTGVSQNPRHKITKRGQNVTFRCDPISEHNRLYWYRQTLGQGPEFLTYFQNEAQLEKSRLLSDRFSAERPKGSFSTLEIQRTEQGDSAMYLCASTGVEETQYFGPGTRLLVL.

The chain joins TRBV7-9 to TRBJ2-3; D is perhaps TRBD2 (6 bases). Germline CDR1 SEHNR, CDR2 FQNEAQ (reference sequence). This CDR3 comprises 15 residues. V was shortened by 2 bases and J by 2 bases, with 11 bases between the two germline ends. DNA for the CDR3: TGTGCCAGCAGCTTATCGCGGGGCCCCACAGATACGCAGTATTTT. Translating it yields CASSLSRGPTDTQYF.

CDR3 loop: CASSPDRGSGANVLTF. In DNA form, the CDR3 reads TGCGCCAGCAGCCCGGACAGGGGATCTGGGGCCAACGTCCTGACTTTC. The chain recombines TRBV5-1 with TRBJ2-6, with 9 bases identical to TRBD1. The germline V gene encodes CDR1 SGHRS and CDR2 YFSETQ. The J segment lost 1 base and the V segment lost 4 bases, leaving 3 bases of the junction unmatched. The CDR3 consists of 16 residues.

The chain has TRBV29-1 and TRBJ2-5, with D perhaps TRBD2 (6 bases). The germline V and J ends were trimmed by 4 bases and 1 base, with 10 bases remaining between them. Germline loops: CDR1 SQVTM, CDR2 ANQGSEA. The CDR3 spans 13 residues. The CDR3 coding sequence is TGCAGCGTTGCGTCTAGCGCCCAAGAGACCCAGTACTTC. It is translated as CSVASSAQETQYF.

The V and J genes are TRBV11-2 and TRBJ2-3; TRBD1 matches 8 bases. The CDR3 length is 15 residues. Germline V gene data show CDR1 as SGHAT and CDR2 as FQNNGV. V shed 3 bases and J 2 bases; nucleotides not matched to a gene: 4. CDR3 bases: TGTGCCAGCAGCTTGACAGGGGACTCCACAGATACGCAGTATTTT. It codes for CASSLTGDSTDTQYF.

This clone was observed a handful of times. The V gene is TRBV2, the J gene TRBJ2-7; 10 positions agree with TRBD1. The CDR3 consists of 13 residues. J lost 4 bases, V lost 4 bases, and 1 base had no gene match. The germline CDR1 and CDR2 sequences are SNHLY and FYNNEI. This CDR3 is CASSGGQGYEQYF. CDR3 nucleotides: TGTGCCAGCAGTGGGGGACAGGGGTACGAGCAGTACTTC.

This chain joins TRBV30 and TRBJ1-6; no firm D call. The V end was cut by 3 bases, the J end by 4 bases, with 16 bases between. The CDR3 length is 16 residues. Germline V gene sequence: CDR1 GTSNPN, CDR2 SVGIG (reference sequence). The CDR3 region is CAWSLSSGFYNSPLHF. In DNA, the CDR3 is TGTGCCTGGAGCCTTTCAAGCGGTTTTTATAATTCACCCCTCCACTTT.

The rearrangement joins TRBV6-5 to TRBJ1-3; D is unresolved. Trimming left V 6 bases short and J 4 bases short, with 7 bases between. CDR1 is MNHEY and CDR2 is SVGAGI in the germline V gene. The CDR3 runs 12 residues. This chain's CDR3 is CASSNPGNTIYF. The DNA of the CDR3 is TGTGCCAGCAGCAATCCAGGAAACACCATATATTTT.